This T cell receptor beta chain was sequenced for a study of blood T cells in healthy people across ages. Between the trimmed V and J ends, which lost 6 bases and 7 bases, there was a span of 18 bases. This CDR3 region has 14 residues. Sample-barcoded 5' priming and a J-beta primer mix drove a second PCR of about 7 to 11 cycles. MiXCR was run by TCRdb on the 5' RACE reads, yielding one entry per CDR3 protein. The table has fewer than 2,000,000 distinct CDR3 sequences, almost 35% seen once. The sequencing sample was made of blood. The chain joins TRBV12-3 or TRBV12-4 to TRBJ1-2, with D perhaps matching TRBD1 (6 bases). The clonotype comes from a woman aged 30 to 39 in good health. CDR3 region: CASRTWGPYVGYTF. In nucleotides, the CDR3 is TGTGCCAGCAGGACATGGGGGCCCTACGTTGGCTACACCTTC.